This T cell receptor (beta chain) came from a study of T cell responses to AZD1222 COVID-19 vaccine. The CDR3 totals 15 residues. CDR1 MNHEY and CDR2 SMNVEV come from the germline V gene (reference sequence). The V and J ends lost 5 bases and 6 bases, in that order; junction bases with no gene match: 9. Study results and limitations: Spike-wide vaccine-associated CD4 TCRs dominated at 160-218 and 743-854. In the spike-specific TCR repertoire, nearly half reportedly target unmutated variant regions. Seropositive status at baseline applied to only a handful of AZD1222 recipients.

This clone was counted between two and nine times. What it binds is unknown. The method was immunoSEQ multiplex PCR; TCRdb's version includes in-frame clones alone and lacks a portion of them. The sample yields about 70,000 clones, over 80% seen once. The clonotype comes from an adult in good health. The input for sequencing was peripheral blood, taken on day 0 of AZD1222 vaccination. The chain recombines TRBV27 with TRBJ2-7, with 11 bases aligning to TRBD2. The CDR3 loop reads CASSLLAGGPSEQYF. The CDR3 nucleotides are TGTGCCAGCAGTCTCCTAGCGGGGGGTCCTTCCGAGCAGTACTTC.